These 30 T cell receptor beta chains were all obtained from the same sample, sequenced in a study of vaccination effects on CD4 cells after COVID-19. Some clones are missing from TCRdb's copy, which holds only in-frame ones; the method was immunoSEQ multiplex PCR. This sample has tens of thousands of clones, with around 74% found just once. Within the ViraFEST assay, antigen-specific CD4+ T cells underwent expansion with viral peptide pools prior to sequencing. Subsequent to approximately 9 days of culture, CD4+ T cells were isolated. Participants were vaccinated with two doses of either the BNT162b2 or mRNA-1273 vaccine. These receptors lack a known antigen. The specimen was CD4+ T cells from PBMCs cultured with HCoV-OC43 spike peptides, collected after COVID-19 vaccination. The subset denotes: HCoV-OC43 spike overlapping peptide pool stimulation. The receptors here all came from a human donor who received a COVID-19 vaccine.

V usage is TRBV28 and J usage is TRBJ2-6, with unresolved D. The CDR3 is 13 amino acids. Germline V gives CDR1 MDHEN, CDR2 SYDVKM. Deletions cut 9 bases from V and 1 base from J, with 7 bases between. The CDR3 is CASHLSGANVLTF. In nucleotides, the CDR3 is TGTGCCAGTCACCTGTCTGGGGCCAACGTCCTGACTTTC.

J is TRBJ1-1 and V is TRBV19, with D possibly TRBD1 on 5 matching bases. The germline CDR1 and CDR2 sequences are LNHDA and SQIVND (reference sequence). Trimming pared 6 bases from V and 3 bases from J, leaving 8 bases between. The CDR3 length is 12 residues. The chain's CDR3 is CASSRADTEAFF. As DNA, the CDR3 is TGTGCCAGTAGCAGGGCGGACACTGAAGCTTTCTTT.

The chain is built from TRBV6-6 and TRBJ1-1, with TRBD1 matching 7 bases. Trimming removed 5 bases from V and 1 base from J; junction bases left unmatched: 10. This CDR3 is 16 amino acids long. Germline CDR1 MNHNY, CDR2 SVGAGI (reference sequence). The CDR3 loop is CASSPRQGGRNTEAFF. DNA of the CDR3: TGTGCCAGCAGTCCGAGACAGGGTGGGAGGAACACTGAAGCTTTCTTT.

The J gene is TRBJ2-7, the V gene TRBV7-2; tentative D call: TRBD2 (5 bases). Germline V gene lookup returns CDR1 SGHTA and CDR2 FQGNSA. V lost 1 base to trimming and J lost 2 bases, with 12 bases between them. The CDR3 runs to 15 residues. The CDR3 region is CASSLDTGSTYEQYV. CDR3 nucleotides: TGTGCCAGCAGCTTAGATACGGGGTCTACCTACGAGCAGTACGTC.

The V gene is TRBV6-1, the J gene TRBJ1-5, with D tentatively TRBD1 (6 bases). V lost 3 bases and J lost 1, with 10 bases in between. The CDR3 totals 15 residues. Germline CDR1 reads MNHNS; CDR2 reads SASEGT. The CDR3 loop reads CASSETGVSNQPQHF. CDR3 bases: TGTGCCAGCAGTGAGACAGGAGTAAGCAATCAGCCCCAGCATTTT.

The chain links TRBV19 to TRBJ1-2; D call uncertain. The germline V gene encodes CDR1 LNHDA and CDR2 SQIVND (reference sequence). V was trimmed by 0 bases and J by 7 bases, leaving 12 bases between them. The CDR3 runs 14 residues. CDR3 protein: CASSIDSSGFGYTF. The CDR3 DNA reads TGTGCCAGTAGTATAGATTCATCGGGGTTTGGCTACACCTTC.

V and J are TRBV29-1 and TRBJ2-7; weak D call: TRBD1 (5 bases). Trimming shortened V by 8 bases and J by 2 bases, and 19 bases separated the two germline ends. The CDR3 has 14 amino acids. Per the germline V gene, CDR1 is SQVTM and CDR2 is ANQGSEA. The CDR3 DNA follows: TGCAGCCGTAGGACAACCCAGTACGCCTACGAGCAGTACGTC. It is translated as CSRRTTQYAYEQYV.

The chain couples TRBV28 to TRBJ2-5; tentatively, D is TRBD2 (6 bases). Germline V gene data show CDR1 as MDHEN and CDR2 as SYDVKM. The ends were cut back, 6 bases at V and 1 base at J, with 15 bases in the middle. The CDR3 is 15 residues long. This CDR3 reads CASSLGGAGQETQYF. The CDR3 region has the DNA TGTGCCAGCAGCCTTGGAGGGGCAGGCCAAGAGACCCAGTACTTC.

This clone was observed a single time. The chain employs TRBV19 and TRBJ2-2; 10 bases are a match to TRBD1. The CDR3 runs to 16 residues. V was clipped by 4 bases and J by 1 base; unmatched bases: 3. In germline, CDR1 is LNHDA, CDR2 SQIVND (reference sequence). CDR3 in DNA: TGTGCCAGTAGTACGAGGGACAGGGGGAACACCGGGGAGCTGTTTTTT. Its translation is CASSTRDRGNTGELFF.

The chain recombines TRBV12-3 or TRBV12-4 with TRBJ2-1; D gene unclear. This CDR3 is 11 amino acids long. V was shortened by 3 bases and J by 9 bases, with 6 bases between the two germline ends. This CDR3 reads CASSFRGEQFF. In DNA, the CDR3 is TGTGCCAGCAGTTTTCGAGGTGAGCAGTTCTTC.

This clone has only one observation. The gene calls are TRBV6-1 and TRBJ2-6, with 11 bases lining up with TRBD1. The junction had 7 bases not matched to a gene; V was cut back by 3 bases and J by 0 bases. Per germline, CDR1 MNHNS and CDR2 SASEGT. The CDR3 extends over 19 amino acids. In DNA, the CDR3 is TGTGCCAGCAGTGACGGACAGGGGGCTCCTATCTCTGGGGCCAACGTCCTGACTTTC. It translates to CASSDGQGAPISGANVLTF.

This clone has only one observation. The chain has TRBV7-9 and TRBJ2-1; D possibly corresponds to TRBD2 (5 bases). Germline CDR1 SEHNR, CDR2 FQNEAQ (reference sequence). The CDR3 contains 14 residues. V dropped 2 bases and J dropped 10 bases, with 15 bases sitting between them. CDR3 in amino acids: CASSLNSGEGEQFF. CDR3 DNA: TGTGCCAGCAGCTTAAATTCCGGGGAAGGCGAGCAGTTCTTC.

This clone was observed a handful of times. The chain joins TRBV6-5 to TRBJ1-3; no clear D. CDR3 length: 14 amino acids. Germline assignment: CDR1 MNHEY and CDR2 SVGAGI. The V and J ends lost 8 bases and 2 bases respectively, with 13 bases between them. This CDR3 reads CASLRGAAGNTIYF. As DNA, the CDR3 is TGTGCCAGCCTGAGAGGCGCCGCTGGAAACACCATATATTTT.

The chain recombines TRBV7-3 with TRBJ1-2; TRBD1 matches 7 bases. CDR3 length: 22 amino acids. Germline V CDR1 and CDR2: SGHTA, FQGTGA. Unmatched junction bases numbered 26, after V lost 4 bases and J lost 0 bases. CDR3 in DNA: TGTGCCAGCAGCTCGAAACCTCATCCCCAACAGGGCAGGGGGGAAGCTAACTATGGCTACACCTTC. This translates into CASSSKPHPQQGRGEANYGYTF.

The table lists this clone with a few counts. The chain recombines TRBV9 with TRBJ1-2; D uncertain. The V end was cut by 3 bases, the J end by 4 bases, with 19 bases between. Per germline, CDR1 SGDLS and CDR2 YYNGEE. The CDR3 runs 16 residues. The CDR3 here is CASSALWTPRAYGYTF. For the CDR3, the DNA is TGTGCCAGCAGCGCCCTATGGACCCCACGAGCCTATGGCTACACCTTC. Complete variable domain (other parts from reference TRBV9 and TRBJ1-2): DSGVTQTPKHLITATGQRVTLRCSPRSGDLSVYWYQQSLDQGLQFLIQYYNGEERAKGNILERFSAQQFPDLHSELNLSSLELGDSALYFCASSALWTPRAYGYTFGSGTRLTVV.

The count of this clone is one. The V gene is TRBV12-3 or TRBV12-4, the J gene TRBJ1-1, with D perhaps TRBD1 (6 bases). The CDR3 consists of 13 residues. V gave up 3 bases and J gave up 8 bases, with 13 bases separating them. CDR3 amino acids: CASSFGGGFEAFF. In nucleotides, the CDR3 is TGTGCCAGCAGTTTTGGGGGCGGGTTCGAAGCTTTCTTT.

This clone was picked up a small number of times. The chain recombines TRBV6-5 with TRBJ2-1; perhaps D is TRBD1 or TRBD2 (5 bases each). This CDR3 region has 15 residues. The V end lost 0 bases, the J end lost 8 bases, and 14 bases lay between the germline ends. CDR1 and CDR2 (germline): MNHEY, SVGAGI. In DNA form, the CDR3 reads TGTGCCAGCAGTTACTCGATCGGTAGGGGAGATGAGCAGTTCTTC. As protein: CASSYSIGRGDEQFF.

The V call is TRBV5-1, the J call TRBJ1-6, with D unresolved. This CDR3 is built from 17 residues. Trimming shortened V by 4 bases and J by 5 bases, and 19 bases separated the two germline ends. Germline loops: CDR1 SGHRS, CDR2 YFSETQ. The CDR3 DNA reads as TGCGCCAGCAGCCCTGGGCAGACCAACCTCAATAATTCACCCCTCCACTTT. It yields the protein CASSPGQTNLNNSPLHF.

This chain uses TRBV7-9 with TRBJ1-5; no reliable D call. Germline V lookup: CDR1 SEHNR, CDR2 FQNEAQ (reference sequence). V lost 1 base and J lost 9, with 7 bases in between. The CDR3 extends over 12 amino acids. CDR3 sequence reads: CASSLVRGPQHF. The DNA of the CDR3 is TGTGCCAGCAGCTTAGTTCGGGGGCCCCAGCATTTT. Full variable domain (outside the CDR3, taken from reference TRBV7-9 and TRBJ1-5): DTGVSQNPRHKITKRGQNVTFRCDPISEHNRLYWYRQTLGQGPEFLTYFQNEAQLEKSRLLSDRFSAERPKGSFSTLEIQRTEQGDSAMYLCASSLVRGPQHFGDGTRLSIL.

CDR3 nucleotides: TGTGCCACCAGCAGAGATCGGGCAGCGGAGACCCAGTACTTC. Its translation is CATSRDRAAETQYF. The rearrangement uses TRBV15 and TRBJ2-5; D is unresolved. V dropped 0 bases and J dropped 5 bases, with 10 bases sitting between them. The CDR3 spans 14 residues. From germline, CDR1 is LNHNV and CDR2 YYDKDF (reference sequence).

The V gene is TRBV30, the J gene TRBJ1-1; 8 bases align to TRBD1. V lost 5 bases and J lost 11; bases outside the gene matches: 10. The CDR3 totals 12 residues. CDR1 and CDR2 (germline): GTSNPN, SVGIG (reference sequence). The DNA of the CDR3 is TGTGCCTGGTTTGACAGGGGAGGAGAGGCTTTCTTT. Its protein is CAWFDRGGEAFF.

The rearrangement joins TRBV7-2 to TRBJ2-3, with D unclear. The germline V and J ends were trimmed by 5 bases and 6 bases, with 9 bases remaining between them. Germline-derived CDR1 and CDR2 are SGHTA and FQGNSA. CDR3 length: 12 residues. DNA for the CDR3: TGTGCCAGCAGCCCATATCGCGATACGCAGTATTTT. It specifies CASSPYRDTQYF. Supplemented by reference TRBV7-2 and TRBJ2-3, the full variable domain reads GAGVSQSPSNKVTEKGKDVELRCDPISGHTALYWYRQSLGQGLEFLIYFQGNSAPDKSGLPSDRFSAERTGGSVSTLTIQRTQQEDSAVYLCASSPYRDTQYFGPGTRLTVL.

This clone was seen once. This rearrangement joins TRBV3-1 (or the pseudogene TRBV3-2) to TRBJ1-4; possibly TRBD1 for D (6 bases). Trimming stripped 0 bases from V and 10 bases from J, with 15 bases between. Germline-derived CDR1 and CDR2 are LGHDT and YNNKEL (reference sequence). The CDR3 sequence is 15 residues long. CDR3 sequence: CASSQDLGGHGKLFF. CDR3 nucleotides: TGTGCCAGCAGCCAAGATTTGGGGGGCCACGGAAAACTGTTTTTT.

This clone showed up just a few times. This CDR3 is CASSLVPGQGVEAFF. The CDR3 nucleotides are TGTGCCAGCAGCTTAGTCCCGGGACAGGGGGTTGAAGCTTTCTTT. The chain has TRBV7-2 and TRBJ1-1, with 11 bases identical to TRBD1. CDR1 is SGHTA and CDR2 is FQGNSA in the germline V gene. The CDR3 has 15 amino acids. J was trimmed by 7 bases and V by 1 base; bases with no gene match: 5.

The rearrangement uses TRBV7-3 and TRBJ1-1; D possibly corresponds to TRBD1 (5 bases). CDR1 and CDR2 from the germline V gene are SGHTA and FQGTGA. Trimming took 4 bases from V and 4 from J, leaving 10 bases between them. The length of the CDR3 is 13 residues. The CDR3 DNA follows: TGTGCCAGCAGCTCGCAGGGAGGCACTGAAGCTTTCTTT. Translation gives CASSSQGGTEAFF.

The chain recombines TRBV7-9 with TRBJ2-7; D not resolved. Germline V gene data show CDR1 as SEHNR and CDR2 as FQNEAQ (reference sequence). This CDR3 spans 13 amino acids. V gave up 2 bases and J gave up 7 bases, with 12 bases separating them. The chain's CDR3 is CASSLLRPSEQYV. The CDR3, as DNA: TGTGCCAGCAGCTTACTACGGCCCTCGGAGCAGTACGTC.

This rearrangement joins TRBV3-1 (or the pseudogene TRBV3-2) to TRBJ1-2; D not resolved. Germline loops: CDR1 LGHDT, CDR2 YNNKEL (reference sequence). The CDR3 is 15 amino acids. V lost 0 bases, J lost 1 base, and 9 bases lay in between. The CDR3 loop is CASSQESQLNYGYTF. CDR3 in DNA: TGTGCCAGCAGCCAAGAAAGTCAGCTTAACTATGGCTACACCTTC.

CDR3 DNA: TGTGCCAGCAGCCGGGACGGAACAGATACGCAGTATTTT. It specifies CASSRDGTDTQYF. This chain links TRBV6-5 with TRBJ2-3; TRBD1 or TRBD2 may be the D gene (5 bases each). The V gene's germline CDR1 is MNHEY and CDR2 SVGAGI. V dropped 6 bases and J dropped 3 bases, with 10 bases sitting between them. The CDR3 totals 13 residues.

This chain connects TRBV24-1 to TRBJ1-2, with 10 positions matching TRBD1. V lost 2 bases, J lost 4 bases, and 6 bases stayed unmatched. This CDR3 is 16 amino acids long. Germline V gives CDR1 KGHDR, CDR2 SFDVKD. The CDR3 bases are TGTGCCACCAGTGATTCACCCGGGACAGGGGTCTATGGCTACACCTTC. Translated: CATSDSPGTGVYGYTF.

V is TRBV29-1 and J is TRBJ2-1; D is undetermined. Germline CDR1 and CDR2: SQVTM and ANQGSEA. The CDR3 is 10 amino acids. V shed 3 bases and J shed 7 bases, with 4 bases lying between them. DNA for the CDR3: TGCAGCGTTGAGCGGAATGAGCAGTTCTTC. Translated: CSVERNEQFF.